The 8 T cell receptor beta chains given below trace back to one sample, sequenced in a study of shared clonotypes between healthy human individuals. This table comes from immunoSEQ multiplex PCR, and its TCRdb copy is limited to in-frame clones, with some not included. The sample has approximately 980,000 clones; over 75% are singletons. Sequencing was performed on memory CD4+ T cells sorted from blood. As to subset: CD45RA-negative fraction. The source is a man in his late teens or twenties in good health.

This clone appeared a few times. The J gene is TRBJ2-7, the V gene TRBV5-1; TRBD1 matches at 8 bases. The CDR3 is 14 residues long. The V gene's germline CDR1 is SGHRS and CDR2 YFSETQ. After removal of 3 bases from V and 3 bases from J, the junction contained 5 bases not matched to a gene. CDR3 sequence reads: CASSSDTGGYEQYF. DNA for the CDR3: TGCGCCAGCAGCTCTGATACAGGGGGCTACGAGCAGTACTTC.

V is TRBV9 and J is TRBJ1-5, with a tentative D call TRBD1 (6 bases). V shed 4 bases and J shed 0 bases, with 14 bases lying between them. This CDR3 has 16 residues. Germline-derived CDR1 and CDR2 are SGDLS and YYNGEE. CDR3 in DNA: TGTGCCAGCAGCAGGGGGGCGCCACATAGCAATCAGCCCCAGCATTTT. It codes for CASSRGAPHSNQPQHF. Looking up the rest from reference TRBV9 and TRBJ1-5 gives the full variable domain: DSGVTQTPKHLITATGQRVTLRCSPRSGDLSVYWYQQSLDQGLQFLIQYYNGEERAKGNILERFSAQQFPDLHSELNLSSLELGDSALYFCASSRGAPHSNQPQHFGDGTRLSIL.

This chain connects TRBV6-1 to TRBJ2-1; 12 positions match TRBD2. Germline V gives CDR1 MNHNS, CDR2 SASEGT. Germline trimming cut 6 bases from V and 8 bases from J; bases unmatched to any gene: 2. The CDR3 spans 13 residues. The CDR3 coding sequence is TGTGCCAGCAGGACTAGCGGGAGTGATGAGCAGTTCTTC. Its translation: CASRTSGSDEQFF.

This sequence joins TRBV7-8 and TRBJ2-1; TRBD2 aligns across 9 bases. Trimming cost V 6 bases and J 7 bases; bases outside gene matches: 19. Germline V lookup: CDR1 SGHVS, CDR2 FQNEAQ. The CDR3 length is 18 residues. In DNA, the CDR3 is TGTGCCAGCAGTCCAGGGTGGCTAGCGGGATCCGGAGCGAATGAGCAGTTCTTC. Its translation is CASSPGWLAGSGANEQFF.

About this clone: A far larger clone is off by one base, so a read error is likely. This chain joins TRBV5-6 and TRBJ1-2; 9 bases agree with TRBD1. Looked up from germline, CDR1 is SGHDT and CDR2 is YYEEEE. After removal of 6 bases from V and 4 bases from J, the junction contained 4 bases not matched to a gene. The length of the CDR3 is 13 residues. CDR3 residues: CASNPGQGYGYTF. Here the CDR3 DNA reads TGTGCCAGCAACCCGGGACAGGGCTATGGCTACACCTTC.

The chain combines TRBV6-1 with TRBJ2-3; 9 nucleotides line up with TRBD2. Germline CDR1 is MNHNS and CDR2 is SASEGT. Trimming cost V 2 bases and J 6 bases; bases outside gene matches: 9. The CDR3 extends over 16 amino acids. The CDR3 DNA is TGTGCCAGCAGTGAAAAGTCCAGCGGGGGGTCTGATACGCAGTATTTT. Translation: CASSEKSSGGSDTQYF.

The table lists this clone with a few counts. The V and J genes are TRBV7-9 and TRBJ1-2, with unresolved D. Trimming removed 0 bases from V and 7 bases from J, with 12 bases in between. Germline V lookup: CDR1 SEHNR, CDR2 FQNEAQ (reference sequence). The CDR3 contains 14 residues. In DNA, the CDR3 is TGTGCCAGCAGCTTAGCGCTCGTCGAGGGTGGCTACACCTTC. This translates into CASSLALVEGGYTF. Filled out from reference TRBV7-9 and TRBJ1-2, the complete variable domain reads DTGVSQNPRHKITKRGQNVTFRCDPISEHNRLYWYRQTLGQGPEFLTYFQNEAQLEKSRLLSDRFSAERPKGSFSTLEIQRTEQGDSAMYLCASSLALVEGGYTFGSGTRLTVV.

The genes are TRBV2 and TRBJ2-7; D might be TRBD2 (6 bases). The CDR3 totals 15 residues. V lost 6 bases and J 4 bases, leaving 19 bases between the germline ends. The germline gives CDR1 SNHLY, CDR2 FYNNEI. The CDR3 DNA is TGTGCCAGCAGGAGAACGGGACTGGGGGGTTACGAGCAGTACTTC. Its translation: CASRRTGLGGYEQYF.